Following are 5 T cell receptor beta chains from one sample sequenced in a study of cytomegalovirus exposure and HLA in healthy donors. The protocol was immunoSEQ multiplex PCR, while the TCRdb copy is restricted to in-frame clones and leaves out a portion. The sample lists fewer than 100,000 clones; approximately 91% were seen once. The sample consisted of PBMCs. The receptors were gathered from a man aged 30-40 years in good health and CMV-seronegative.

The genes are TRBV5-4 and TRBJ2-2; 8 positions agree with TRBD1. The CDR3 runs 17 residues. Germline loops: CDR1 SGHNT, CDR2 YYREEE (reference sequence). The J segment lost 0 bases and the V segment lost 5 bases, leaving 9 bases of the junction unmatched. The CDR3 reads CASRRNRGSTNTGELFF. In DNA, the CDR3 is TGTGCCAGCAGAAGAAACAGGGGGTCTACGAACACCGGGGAGCTGTTTTTT.

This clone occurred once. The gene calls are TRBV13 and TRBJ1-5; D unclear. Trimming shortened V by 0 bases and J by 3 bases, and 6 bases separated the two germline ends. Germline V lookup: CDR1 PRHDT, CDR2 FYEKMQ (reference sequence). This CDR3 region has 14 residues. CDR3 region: CASSLGRHNQPQHF. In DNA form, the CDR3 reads TGTGCCAGCAGCTTAGGGCGGCACAATCAGCCCCAGCATTTT.

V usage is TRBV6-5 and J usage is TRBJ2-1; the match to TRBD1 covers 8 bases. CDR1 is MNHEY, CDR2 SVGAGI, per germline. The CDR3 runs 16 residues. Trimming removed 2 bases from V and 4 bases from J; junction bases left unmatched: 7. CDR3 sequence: CASSYDPGTGYNEQFF. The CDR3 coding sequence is TGTGCCAGCAGTTACGACCCCGGGACAGGTTACAATGAGCAGTTCTTC.

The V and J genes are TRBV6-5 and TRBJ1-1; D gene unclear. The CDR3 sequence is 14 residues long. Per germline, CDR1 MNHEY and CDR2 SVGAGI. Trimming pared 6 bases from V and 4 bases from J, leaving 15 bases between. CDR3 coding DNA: TGTGCCAGCAGCCCAGACCCGACGGGCACTGAAGCTTTCTTT. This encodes CASSPDPTGTEAFF.

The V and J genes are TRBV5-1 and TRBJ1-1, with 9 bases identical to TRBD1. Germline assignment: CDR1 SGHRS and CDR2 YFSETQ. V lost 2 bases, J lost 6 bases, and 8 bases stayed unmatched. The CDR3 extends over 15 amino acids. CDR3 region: CASSLYRTGEAEAFF. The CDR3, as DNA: TGCGCCAGCAGCTTATATAGGACAGGGGAGGCTGAAGCTTTCTTT. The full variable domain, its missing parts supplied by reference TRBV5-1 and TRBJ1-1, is KAGVTQTPRYLIKTRGQQVTLSCSPISGHRSVSWYQQTPGQGLQFLFEYFSETQRNKGNFPGRFSGRQFSNSRSEMNVSTLELGDSALYLCASSLYRTGEAEAFFGQGTRLTVV.